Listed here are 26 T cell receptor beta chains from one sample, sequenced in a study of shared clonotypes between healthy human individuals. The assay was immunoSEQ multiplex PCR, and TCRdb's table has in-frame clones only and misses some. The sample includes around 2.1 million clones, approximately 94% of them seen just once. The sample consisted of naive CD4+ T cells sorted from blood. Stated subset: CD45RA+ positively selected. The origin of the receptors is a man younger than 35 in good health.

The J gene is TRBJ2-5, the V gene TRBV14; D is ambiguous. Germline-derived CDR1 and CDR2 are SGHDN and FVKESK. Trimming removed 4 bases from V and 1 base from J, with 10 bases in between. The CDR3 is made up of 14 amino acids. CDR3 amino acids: CASSRTDFQETQYF. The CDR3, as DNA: TGTGCCAGCAGCCGAACAGACTTCCAAGAGACCCAGTACTTC.

The CDR3, as DNA: TGTGCCATCGGATCGGACAGGGGGCAGGAGACCCAGTACTTC. Protein product: CAIGSDRGQETQYF. This chain joins TRBV10-3 and TRBJ2-5; 11 bases align to TRBD1. This CDR3 contains 14 residues. Per germline, CDR1 ENHRY and CDR2 SYGVKD. The V segment lost 8 bases and the J segment 5 bases; nucleotides outside the gene matches: 7.

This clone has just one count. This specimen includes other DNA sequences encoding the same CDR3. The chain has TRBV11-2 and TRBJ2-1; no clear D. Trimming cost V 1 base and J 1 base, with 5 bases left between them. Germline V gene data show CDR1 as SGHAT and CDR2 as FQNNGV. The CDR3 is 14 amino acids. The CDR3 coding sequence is TGTGCCAGCAGCTTAGGGACGTCCTACAATGAGCAGTTCTTC. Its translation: CASSLGTSYNEQFF. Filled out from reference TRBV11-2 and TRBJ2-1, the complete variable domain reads EAGVAQSPRYKIIEKRQSVAFWCNPISGHATLYWYQQILGQGPKLLIQFQNNGVVDDSQLPKDRFSAERLKGVDSTLKIQPAKLEDSAVYLCASSLGTSYNEQFFGPGTRLTVL.

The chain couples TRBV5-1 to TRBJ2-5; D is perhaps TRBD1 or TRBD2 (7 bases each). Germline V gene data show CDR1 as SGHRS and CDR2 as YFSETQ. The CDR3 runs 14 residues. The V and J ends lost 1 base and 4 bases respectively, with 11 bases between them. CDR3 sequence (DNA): TGCGCCAGCAGCTTGAGCAGGGGGGGAGAGACCCAGTACTTC. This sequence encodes CASSLSRGGETQYF.

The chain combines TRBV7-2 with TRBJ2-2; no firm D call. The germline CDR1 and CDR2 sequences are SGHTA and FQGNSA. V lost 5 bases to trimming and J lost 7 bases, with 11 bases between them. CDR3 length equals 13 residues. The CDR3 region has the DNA TGTGCCAGCAGCCCTCGTTTGGGCGGGGAGCTGTTTTTT. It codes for CASSPRLGGELFF.

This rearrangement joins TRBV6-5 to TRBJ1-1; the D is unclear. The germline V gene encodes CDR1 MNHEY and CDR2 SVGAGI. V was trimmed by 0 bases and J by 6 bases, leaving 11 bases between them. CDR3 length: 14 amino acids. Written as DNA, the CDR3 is TGTGCCAGCAGTTACTCGTTTTGGGGATCTGAAGCTTTCTTT. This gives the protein CASSYSFWGSEAFF.

In DNA, the CDR3 is TGTGCCAGCAGCTTCGGCAGGGGTCCCGAGCAGTACTTC. As protein: CASSFGRGPEQYF. The chain combines TRBV5-6 with TRBJ2-7; maybe TRBD1 (6 bases). There are 13 residues in the CDR3. Germline V gene data show CDR1 as SGHDT and CDR2 as YYEEEE. Trimming stripped 2 bases from V and 6 bases from J, with 12 bases between. Full variable domain (missing parts from reference TRBV5-6 and TRBJ2-7): DAGVTQSPTHLIKTRGQQVTLRCSPKSGHDTVSWYQQALGQGPQFIFQYYEEEERQRGNFPDRFSGHQFPNYSSELNVNALLLGDSALYLCASSFGRGPEQYFGPGTRLTVT.

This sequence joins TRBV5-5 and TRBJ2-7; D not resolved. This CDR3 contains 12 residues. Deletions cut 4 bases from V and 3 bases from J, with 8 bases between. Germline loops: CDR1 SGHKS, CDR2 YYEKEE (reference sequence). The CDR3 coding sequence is TGTGCCAGCAGCCTATACAACTACGAGCAGTACTTC. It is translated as CASSLYNYEQYF.

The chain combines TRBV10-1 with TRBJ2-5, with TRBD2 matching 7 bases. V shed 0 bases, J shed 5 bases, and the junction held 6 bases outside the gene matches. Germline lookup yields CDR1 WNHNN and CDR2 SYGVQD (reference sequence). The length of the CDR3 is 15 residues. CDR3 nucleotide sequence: TGCGCCAGCAGTGAGTCTACAGCGGGGTGGGAGACCCAGTACTTC. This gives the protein CASSESTAGWETQYF.

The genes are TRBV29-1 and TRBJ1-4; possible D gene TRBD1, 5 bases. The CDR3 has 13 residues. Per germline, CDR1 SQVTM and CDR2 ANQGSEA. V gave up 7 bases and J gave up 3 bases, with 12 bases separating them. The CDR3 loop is CSAGTVPNEKLFF. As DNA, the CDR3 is TGCAGCGCCGGGACGGTCCCTAATGAAAAACTGTTTTTT.

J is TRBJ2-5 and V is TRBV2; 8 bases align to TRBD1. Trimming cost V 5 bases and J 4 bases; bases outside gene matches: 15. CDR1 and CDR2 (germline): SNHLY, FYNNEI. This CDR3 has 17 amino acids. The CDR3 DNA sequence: TGTGCCAGCAGTTCATCTAGGACAGGGAACTTTGCAGAGACCCAGTACTTC. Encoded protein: CASSSSRTGNFAETQYF. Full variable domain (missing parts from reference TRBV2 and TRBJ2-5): EPEVTQTPSHQVTQMGQEVILRCVPISNHLYFYWYRQILGQKVEFLVSFYNNEISEKSEIFDDQFSVERPDGSNFTLKIRSTKLEDSAMYFCASSSSRTGNFAETQYFGPGTRLLVL.

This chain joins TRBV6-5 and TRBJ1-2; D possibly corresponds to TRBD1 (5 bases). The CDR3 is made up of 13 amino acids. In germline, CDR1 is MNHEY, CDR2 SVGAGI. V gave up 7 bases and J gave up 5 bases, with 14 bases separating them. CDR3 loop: CASKPGTRYGYTF. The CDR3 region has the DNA TGTGCCAGCAAACCGGGGACTCGATATGGCTACACCTTC.

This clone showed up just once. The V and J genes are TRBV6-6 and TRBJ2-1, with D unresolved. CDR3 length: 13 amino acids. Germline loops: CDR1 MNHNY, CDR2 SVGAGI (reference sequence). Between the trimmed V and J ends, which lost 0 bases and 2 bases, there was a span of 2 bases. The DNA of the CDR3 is TGTGCCAGCAGTTACTCCGCCTACAATGAGCAGTTCTTC. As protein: CASSYSAYNEQFF.

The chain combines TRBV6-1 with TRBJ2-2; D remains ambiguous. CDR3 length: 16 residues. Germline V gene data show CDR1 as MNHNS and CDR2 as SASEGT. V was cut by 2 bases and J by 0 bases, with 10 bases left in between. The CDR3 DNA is TGTGCCAGCAGTGAACAAAGACTCGCGAACACCGGGGAGCTGTTTTTT. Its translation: CASSEQRLANTGELFF.

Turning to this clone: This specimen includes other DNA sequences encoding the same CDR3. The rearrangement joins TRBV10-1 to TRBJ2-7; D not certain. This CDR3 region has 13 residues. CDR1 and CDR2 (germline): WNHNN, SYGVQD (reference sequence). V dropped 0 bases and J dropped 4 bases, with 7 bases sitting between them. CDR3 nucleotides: TGCGCCAGCAGTGAGTCGACTCGGTACGAGCAGTACTTC. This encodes CASSESTRYEQYF.

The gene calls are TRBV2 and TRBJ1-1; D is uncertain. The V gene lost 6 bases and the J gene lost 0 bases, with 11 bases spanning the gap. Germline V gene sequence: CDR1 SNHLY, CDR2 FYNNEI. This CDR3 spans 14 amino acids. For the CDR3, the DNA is TGTGCCAGCAGCATACTGATGATGAACACTGAAGCTTTCTTT. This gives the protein CASSILMMNTEAFF.

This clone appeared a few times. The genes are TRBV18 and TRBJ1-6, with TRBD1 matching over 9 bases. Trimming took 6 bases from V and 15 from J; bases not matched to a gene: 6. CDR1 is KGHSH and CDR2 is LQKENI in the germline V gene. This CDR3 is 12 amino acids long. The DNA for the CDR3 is TGTGCCAGCTCCGGGACAGGGCCTCGCCTCCACTTT. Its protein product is CASSGTGPRLHF.

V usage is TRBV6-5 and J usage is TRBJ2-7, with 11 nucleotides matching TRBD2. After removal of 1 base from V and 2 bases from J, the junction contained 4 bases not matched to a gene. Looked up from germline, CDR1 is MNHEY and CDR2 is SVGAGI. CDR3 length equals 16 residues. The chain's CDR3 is CASSYLAGGGTYEQYF. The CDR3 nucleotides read TGTGCCAGCAGTTACTTAGCGGGAGGGGGGACCTACGAGCAGTACTTC.

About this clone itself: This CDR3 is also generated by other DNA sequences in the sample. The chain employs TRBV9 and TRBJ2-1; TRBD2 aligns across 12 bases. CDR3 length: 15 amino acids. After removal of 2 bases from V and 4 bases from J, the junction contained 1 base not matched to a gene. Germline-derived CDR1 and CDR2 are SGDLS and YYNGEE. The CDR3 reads CASSVGTSGYNEQFF. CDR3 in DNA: TGTGCCAGCAGCGTGGGGACTAGCGGGTACAATGAGCAGTTCTTC.

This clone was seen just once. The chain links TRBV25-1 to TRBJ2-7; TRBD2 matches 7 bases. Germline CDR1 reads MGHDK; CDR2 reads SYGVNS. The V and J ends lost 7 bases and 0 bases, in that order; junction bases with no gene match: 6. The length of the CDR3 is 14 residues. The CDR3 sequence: CASKERGNSYEQYF. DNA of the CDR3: TGTGCCAGCAAGGAGCGGGGTAACTCCTACGAGCAGTACTTC.

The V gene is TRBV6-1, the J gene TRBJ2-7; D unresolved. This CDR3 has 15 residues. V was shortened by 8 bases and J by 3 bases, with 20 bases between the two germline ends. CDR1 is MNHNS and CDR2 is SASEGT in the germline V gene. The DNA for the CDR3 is TGTGCCAGCGGTACCCCCGGGCGTGACTTCTACGAGCAGTACTTC. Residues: CASGTPGRDFYEQYF.

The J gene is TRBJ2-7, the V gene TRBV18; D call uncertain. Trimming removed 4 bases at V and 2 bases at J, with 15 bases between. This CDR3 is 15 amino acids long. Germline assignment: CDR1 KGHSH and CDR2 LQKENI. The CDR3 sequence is CASSRSSQVTYEQYF. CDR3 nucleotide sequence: TGTGCCAGCTCACGATCGTCGCAGGTAACCTACGAGCAGTACTTC.

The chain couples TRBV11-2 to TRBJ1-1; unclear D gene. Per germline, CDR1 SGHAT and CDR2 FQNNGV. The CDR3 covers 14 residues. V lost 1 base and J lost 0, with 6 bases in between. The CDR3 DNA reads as TGTGCCAGCAGCTTAGGTAATGTGAACACTGAAGCTTTCTTT. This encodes CASSLGNVNTEAFF.

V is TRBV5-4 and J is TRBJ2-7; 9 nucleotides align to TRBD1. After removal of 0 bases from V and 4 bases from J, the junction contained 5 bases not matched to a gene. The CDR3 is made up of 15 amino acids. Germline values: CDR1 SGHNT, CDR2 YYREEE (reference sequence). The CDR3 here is CASSLGDRAPYEQYF. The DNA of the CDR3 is TGTGCCAGCAGCTTGGGGGACAGGGCACCTTACGAGCAGTACTTC.

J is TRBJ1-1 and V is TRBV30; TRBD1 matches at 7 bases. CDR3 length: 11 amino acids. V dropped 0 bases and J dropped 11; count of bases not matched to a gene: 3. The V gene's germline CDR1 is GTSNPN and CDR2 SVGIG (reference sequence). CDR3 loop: CAWSVGGPAFF. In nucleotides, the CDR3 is TGTGCCTGGAGTGTAGGGGGCCCGGCTTTCTTT. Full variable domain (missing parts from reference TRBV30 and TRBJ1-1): SQTIHQWPATLVQPVGSPLSLECTVEGTSNPNLYWYRQAAGRGLQLLFYSVGIGQISSEVPQNLSASRPQDRQFILSSKKLLLSDSGFYLCAWSVGGPAFFGQGTRLTVV.

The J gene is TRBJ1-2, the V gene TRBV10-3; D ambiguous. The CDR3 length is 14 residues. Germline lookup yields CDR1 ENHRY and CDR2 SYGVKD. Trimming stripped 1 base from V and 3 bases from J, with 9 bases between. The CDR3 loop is CAISEWAGDYGYTF. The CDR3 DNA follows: TGTGCCATCAGTGAGTGGGCTGGGGACTATGGCTACACCTTC.